The T cell receptor beta chain under discussion was sequenced for a study of blood T cells in healthy people across ages. Combining a sample-barcoded 5' primer with a J-beta primer mix, a second PCR ran for about 7 to 11 cycles. MiXCR, run by TCRdb on the 5' RACE reads, gives a single entry per CDR3 protein. Here the sample spans about 1 million distinct CDR3 sequences, 25% being singletons. Findings and caveats of the study: Long-lived and aged donors differed, with more naive CD4+ cells and higher diversity in the long-lived.

V lost 5 bases and J 0 bases, leaving 17 bases between the germline ends. The CDR3 runs to 17 residues. Germline V gene sequence: CDR1 MDHEN, CDR2 SYDVKM. Points on this clonotype: Its target is not known.

These data also formed part of another study, on T cells of mothers and their children.

Sequencing was performed on blood. The clonotype originates from a girl aged 2 to 9 in good health. The chain is built from TRBV28 and TRBJ2-4; possibly TRBD1 for D (5 bases). CDR3 sequence: CASSPIGAGLAKNIQYF. The CDR3 DNA sequence: TGTGCCAGCAGTCCTATTGGGGCAGGGTTAGCCAAAAACATTCAGTACTTC.